This note documents a single T cell receptor (beta chain) sequence. TCRdb's table, derived via immunoSEQ multiplex PCR, lists solely in-frame clones and lacks some. The table lists more than 20,000 clones, roughly 86% of them singletons, with about a quarter in the top ten. The data stem from a study of blood T cell repertoires in COVID-19. Overall study context: Italy, Spain and the United States were the sources of the convalescent and acute COVID-19 samples. T cells, B-cell-depleted T cells, or PBMCs supplied cDNA or gDNA.

The specimen was peripheral blood. The receptor was derived from a human donor with active COVID-19. The donor label of this sample is uncertain.

The CDR3 DNA reads as TGTGCCAGCAGCTTAAGTGGCTCCCAGCCACAAGGGGACACCTTC. It yields the protein CASSLSGSQPQGDTF. V gene TRBV11-2 combines with J gene TRBJ1-2, with D maybe TRBD1 (5 bases). CDR3 length: 15 residues. Looked up from germline, CDR1 is SGHAT and CDR2 is FQNNGV. V was trimmed by 2 bases and J by 12 bases, leaving 22 bases between them.